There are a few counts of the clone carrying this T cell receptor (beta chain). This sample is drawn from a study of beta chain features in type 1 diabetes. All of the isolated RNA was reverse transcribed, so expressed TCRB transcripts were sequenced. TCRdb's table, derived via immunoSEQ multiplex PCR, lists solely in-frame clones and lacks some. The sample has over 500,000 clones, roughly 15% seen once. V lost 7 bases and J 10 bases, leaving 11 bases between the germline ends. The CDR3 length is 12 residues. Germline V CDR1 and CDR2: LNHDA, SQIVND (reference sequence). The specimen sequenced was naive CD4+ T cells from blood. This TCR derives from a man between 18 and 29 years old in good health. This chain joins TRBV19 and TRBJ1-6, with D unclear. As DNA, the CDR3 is TGTGCCAGTACCTCTATAGGGTCACCCCTCCACTTT. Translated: CASTSIGSPLHF.